The sequence of this T cell receptor (beta chain) was determined in a study of cytomegalovirus exposure and HLA in healthy donors (dated by TCRdb to the late 2010s). General notes on the study: In an earlier analysis of approximately 640 of the donors, around 300 Gb of sequence data and 90 million to 120 million unique TCR beta sequences from 180 million or so T cells were reported. Roughly 300 gigabases of sequencing data and tens of millions of unique TCR sequences made up an early release that covered about 640 HLA-typed donors. Of the roughly 430 genotyped donors, approximately 83% fell in the genetic ancestry cluster associated with self-reported Caucasian donors. The aim of the study was to test whether cataloging public T cell receptors could identify signatures of past pathogen exposure. Using immunosequencing, the study profiled T cell repertoires from around 670 subjects and related those repertoires to cytomegalovirus serostatus. Along with the roughly 670-subject first cohort, a separate validation cohort of around 120 different subjects was used. High-throughput TCR immunosequencing, statistical association of individual TCRs with disease status, and machine learning were combined to predict cytomegalovirus infection status. To study patterns of TCR occurrence, a later analysis re-analyzed previously published TCR beta repertoires from around 670 donors and added high-resolution HLA genotyping. In the later analysis, no new phenotypic data were used to find candidate immune exposures; instead, reliance was placed on TCR beta sequences and their occurrence across donors. An earlier analysis of roughly 600 of the donors used high-throughput TCR beta sequencing to judge whether each TCR beta V gene segment behaved as functional or pseudogenic. Donor age, sex, ethnicity and CMV serostatus were compiled alongside the repertoire data. In a later genetic analysis, genome-wide SNP genotypes for about three fifths of the roughly 670 donors were used, and that subset was treated as a discovery cohort. All discovery cohort repertoires had been generated using a single sequencing platform. HLA typing covered class I and class II loci at four-digit resolution. Typing coverage differed by locus: A, B, C, DRB1 and DQB1 were typed in about 620-630 donors, DQA1 in about 500, DPA1 in approximately 600, and DPB1 in 400 to 480. A handful of DR-DQ haplotypes were handled as single units for association and clustering because linkage in the cohort was strong. On average, approximately 250,000 unique TCR beta nucleotide sequences were sequenced per donor among a few hundred genotyped donors of the cohort, with roughly 18% of those sequences being non-productive.

CDR1 SQVTM and CDR2 ANQGSEA were looked up in the germline V gene. After removal of 2 bases from V and 1 base from J, the junction retains 1 base not matched to a gene. The CDR3 holds 14 amino acids from the cysteine to the phenylalanine. Only the CDR3 part of the read is kept: 42 bases, read in frame from the first base. The cohort consisted of approximately 670 healthy bone marrow donors. Cohort members were all nominally healthy when sampled, although unrecorded immune exposures were likely present. The donor tested CMV seronegative and was one of the 352 seronegative cohort members. Every donor gave a peripheral blood sample, and the peripheral blood mononuclear cells from that sample were used for TCR beta sequencing. The Qiagen DNeasy Blood Extraction Kit was used to extract genomic DNA from the blood cell samples. Only one count was recorded for this clone. Which antigen it targets is not known. No per-base quality is available; no much larger clone lies one base away.

Libraries were made using the immunoSEQ multiplex PCR assay. A mixture of 60 forward primers for TCR Vbeta segments and 13 reverse primers for TCR Jbeta segments was used in the multiplex PCR. Amplification of the CDR3 region of rearranged TCR beta genes was performed with a multiplex PCR assay on genomic DNA. The amplified TCR beta libraries were sequenced on the Illumina HiSeq System as 87-base-pair reads. In the original analysis: A later analysis counted approximately 74 million unique TCR beta chains across the 600 to 850 repertoires, and some 11 million of these chains were shared by at least two donors. Raw reads were error-corrected and collapsed into unique sequences with a nearest-neighbor algorithm that merged closely related sequences to remove PCR and sequencing errors. V, D and J gene segments were assigned by aligning CDR3 sequences to IMGT reference sequences. For a sequence to be retained, a match of at least six nucleotides was required to both a V gene segment and a J gene segment. Rearrangements were called productive when the CDR3 lacked stop codons and stayed in frame with V and J; all others were non-productive. Following IMGT convention, CDR3 was defined as the stretch from the second conserved V-encoded cysteine to the conserved J-encoded phenylalanine. The earlier analysis of 450 to 750 of the donors excluded any sequence lacking an unambiguous match to a single V gene segment. An earlier analysis of several hundred of the donors classified V segments as functional when productive rearrangements were above 56.7% and as segregating when the standard deviation between donors was above 5%. A statistical classification framework was built to diagnose cytomegalovirus status from the catalog of TCR beta chain sequences. In a later analysis, TCR nucleotide sequences were compared against IMGT/GENE-DB human TR gene sequences so that V and J genes could be assigned. In a later analysis, CDR3 sequences and most-parsimonious VDJ recombination scenarios were assigned using the TCRdist pipeline. In a later analysis, each TCR beta chain was defined by its CDR3 amino acid sequence together with its V-gene family, and reads without a unique V-gene family were excluded. To address suspected cross-contamination and a sequencing artifact, a later analysis removed over 500 highly shared, low-generation-probability nucleotide sequences. A later analysis calculated a clonal expansion index for each public chain from normalized within-repertoire ranks of inferred template counts. A later analysis computed generation probabilities with a VDJ recombination model fitted to out-of-frame rearrangements, and checked the results against IGoR. In a later analysis, hypergeometric tests were used to score TCR-TCR, TCR-HLA and TCR-CMV co-occurrence, with a repertoire-size bias correction applied to TCR pairs. In a later analysis, false discovery rates were estimated by permuting HLA or CMV assignments 20 times. A later analysis grouped co-occurring TCRs with DBSCAN, adding TCRdist sequence similarity when clustering within HLA-allele-positive subsets. For co-occurrence clustering, repertoires with fewer than 30,000 or more than 120,000 public chains were excluded, along with five repertoires with anomalous nucleotide sharing. TCRdb took over this immuneACCESS table, retaining in-frame rearrangements with V and J assigned. Such tables are incomplete; in checked studies, under half of the missing clones stem from an unresolved V gene, and the remainder is unexplained. V and J calls and clone size are given by that table; D and trimming were obtained from the DNA. Here the sample has some 160,000 clones; around four fifths occur a single time. Around 1.4% of the sample lies in the top ten.

The full study reports these points: Because HLA typing was unavailable for some donors at each locus, only the typed subset was used in association tests. A further reported finding was that TCR beta sequences accurately predicted the HLA-A and HLA-B alleles for most subjects in the first cohort. A total of fewer than 200 TCR beta chains were listed by the study as associated with cytomegalovirus. A later analysis found that HLA-associated TCR beta chains were more clonally expanded and had lower generation probabilities than equally common non-associated chains. Specific HLA alleles were associated with 15,000 to 20,000 TCR beta sequences at a false discovery rate of 0.05 in a later analysis. Most TCR sequences were observed very rarely across donors, whereas some public TCRs were present in many individuals. According to a later analysis, most CMV-associated TCR beta chains appeared to be HLA-restricted, and the HLA associations seemed to be driven largely by CMV exposure. V-gene and J-gene trimming of TCR beta chains was associated with a missense DCLRE1C variant in a later genetic analysis, and the association was replicated in an independent cohort. A cluster of highly shared sequence variants was judged likely to represent a technical artifact of the sequencing pipeline. For the cohort, immune exposure information was limited to CMV serostatus. In a later analysis, TCR association rates were found to vary across HLA loci, with the most associated TCRs seen for DRB1 alleles and the fewest for HLA-C alleles. The 87-base-pair reads could not distinguish some IMGT-functional V segments, including TRBV6-2 and TRBV6-3, so those segments were excluded. Strong co-occurrence of HLA alleles, especially DR and DQ, made assigning TCR associations to individual alleles difficult. The classifier was reported to diagnose cytomegalovirus status with high specificity and sensitivity in both the original and validation cohorts. Presence/absence analyses assumed roughly uniform sequencing depth across donors, an assumption that may not hold. Some 16 rarely observed V segments, including chromosome 9 orphons, were excluded from the earlier analysis of some 590 of the donors because counts were too low. Linkage disequilibrium might explain the correlated functional status among segregating V segments, but an unknown experimental factor could not be ruled out. In a later genetic analysis, fewer N-insertions in productive TCRs were reported among donors in an Asian-associated ancestry cluster than the roughly 700-donor mean. An earlier analysis of approximately 540 of the donors showed that most TCR beta V segments appeared in productive rearrangements either about 87% or about 30% of the time, which broadly matched IMGT annotations. In vitro tests confirmed that a few of the cytomegalovirus-associated TCR beta chains recognize cytomegalovirus antigens. According to the authors, the approach could potentially be generalized to other disease states and immunological phenotypes. The cohort was sequenced for TCR beta chains only, and without alpha or paired-chain data the features that could be detected were limited. In a later analysis, several top co-occurrence clusters were reported to appear linked to parvovirus B19, influenza, CMV and Epstein-Barr virus.

The chain couples TRBV29-1 to TRBJ2-3; 9 junctional bases match TRBD2. The receptor's source is a woman in her late teens or twenties in good health and CMV-seronegative. The sequencing input was PBMCs. The sequence in DNA is TGCAGCGTTGAAAGCGGGGGGCGCACAGATACGCAGTATTTT. Its protein reads: CSVESGGRTDTQYF.